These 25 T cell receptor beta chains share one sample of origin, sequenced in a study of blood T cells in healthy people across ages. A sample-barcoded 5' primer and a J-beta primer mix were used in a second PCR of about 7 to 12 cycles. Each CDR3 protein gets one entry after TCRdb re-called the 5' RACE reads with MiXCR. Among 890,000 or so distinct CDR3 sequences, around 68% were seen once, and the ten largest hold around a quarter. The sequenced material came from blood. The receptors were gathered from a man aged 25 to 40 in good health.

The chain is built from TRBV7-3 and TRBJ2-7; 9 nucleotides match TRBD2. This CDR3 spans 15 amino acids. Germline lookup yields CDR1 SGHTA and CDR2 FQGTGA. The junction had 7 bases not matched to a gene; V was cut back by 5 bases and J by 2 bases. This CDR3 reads CASSATSGPPYEQYF. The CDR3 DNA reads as TGTGCCAGCAGCGCTACTAGCGGGCCACCCTACGAGCAGTACTTC.

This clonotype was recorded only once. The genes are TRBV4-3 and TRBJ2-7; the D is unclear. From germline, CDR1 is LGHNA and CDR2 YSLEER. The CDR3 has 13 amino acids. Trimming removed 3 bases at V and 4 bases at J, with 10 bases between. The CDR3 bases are TGCGCCAGCAGCCATGGCGACGGGTACGAGCAGTACTTC. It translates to CASSHGDGYEQYF.

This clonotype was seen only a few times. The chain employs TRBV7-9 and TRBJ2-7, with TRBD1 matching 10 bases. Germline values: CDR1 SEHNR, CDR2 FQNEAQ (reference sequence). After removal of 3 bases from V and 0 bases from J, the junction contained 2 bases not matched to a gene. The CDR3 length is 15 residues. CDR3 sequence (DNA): TGTGCCAGCAGCTTCGGGACAGGGGTCTCCTACGAGCAGTACTTC. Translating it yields CASSFGTGVSYEQYF.

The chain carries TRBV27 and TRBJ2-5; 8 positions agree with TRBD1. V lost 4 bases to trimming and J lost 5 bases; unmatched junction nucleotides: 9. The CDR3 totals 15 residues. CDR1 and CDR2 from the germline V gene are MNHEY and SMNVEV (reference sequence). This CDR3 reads CASSSRTGRGETQYF. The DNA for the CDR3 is TGTGCCAGCAGTTCCAGGACAGGGCGGGGCGAGACCCAGTACTTC.

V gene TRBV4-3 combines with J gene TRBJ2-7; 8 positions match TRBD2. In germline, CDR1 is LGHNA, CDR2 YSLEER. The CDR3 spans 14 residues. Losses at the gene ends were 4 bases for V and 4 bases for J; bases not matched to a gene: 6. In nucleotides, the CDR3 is TGCGCCAGCAGCCCGGCGGGGGGCACGTACGAGCAGTACTTC. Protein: CASSPAGGTYEQYF.

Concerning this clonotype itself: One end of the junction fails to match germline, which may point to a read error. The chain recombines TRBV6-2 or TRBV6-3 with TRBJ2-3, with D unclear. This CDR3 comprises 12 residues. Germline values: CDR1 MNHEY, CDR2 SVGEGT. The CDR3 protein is CASSPRVDTQYF. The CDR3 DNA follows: TGCGCCAGCAGTCCAAGGGTCGATACGCAGTATTTT.

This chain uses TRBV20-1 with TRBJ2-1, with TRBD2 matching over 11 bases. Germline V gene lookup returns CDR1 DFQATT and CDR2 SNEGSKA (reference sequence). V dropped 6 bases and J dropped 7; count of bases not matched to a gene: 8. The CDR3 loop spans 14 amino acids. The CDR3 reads CSARGLAVINEQFF. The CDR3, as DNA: TGCAGTGCAAGGGGACTAGCGGTGATTAATGAGCAGTTCTTC.

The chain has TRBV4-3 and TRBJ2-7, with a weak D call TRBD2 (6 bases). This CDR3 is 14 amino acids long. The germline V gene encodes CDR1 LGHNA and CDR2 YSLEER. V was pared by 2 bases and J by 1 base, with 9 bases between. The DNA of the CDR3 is TGCGCCAGCAGCCAATGGGGGGAGTCCTACGAGCAGTACTTC. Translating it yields CASSQWGESYEQYF.

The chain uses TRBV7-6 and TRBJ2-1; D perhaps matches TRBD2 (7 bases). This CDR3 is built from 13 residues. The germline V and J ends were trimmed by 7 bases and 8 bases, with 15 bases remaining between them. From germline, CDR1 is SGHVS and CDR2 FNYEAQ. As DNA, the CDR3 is TGTGCCAGCACCCGGGGGGCCAACGATGAGCAGTTCTTC. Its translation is CASTRGANDEQFF. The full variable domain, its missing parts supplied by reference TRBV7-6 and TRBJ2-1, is GAGVSQSPRYKVTKRGQDVALRCDPISGHVSLYWYRQALGQGPEFLTYFNYEAQQDKSGLPNDRFSAERPEGSISTLTIQRTEQRDSAMYRCASTRGANDEQFFGPGTRLTVL.

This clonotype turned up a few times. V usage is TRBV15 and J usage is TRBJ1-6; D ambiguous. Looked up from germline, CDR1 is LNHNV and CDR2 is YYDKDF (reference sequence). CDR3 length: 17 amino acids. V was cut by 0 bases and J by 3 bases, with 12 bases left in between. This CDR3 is CATSRDPAVYYNSPLHF. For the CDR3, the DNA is TGTGCCACCAGCAGAGATCCAGCTGTGTACTATAATTCACCCCTCCACTTT.

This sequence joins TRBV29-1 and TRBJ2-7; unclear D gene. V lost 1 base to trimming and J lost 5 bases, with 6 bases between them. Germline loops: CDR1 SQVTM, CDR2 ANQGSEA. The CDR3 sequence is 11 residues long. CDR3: CSVEGVHEQYF. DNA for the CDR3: TGCAGCGTTGAAGGGGTCCACGAGCAGTACTTC.

Here the CDR3 reads CASSQENGGTDTQYF. The CDR3 nucleotides are TGCGCCAGCAGCCAAGAGAATGGAGGCACAGATACGCAGTATTTT. The rearrangement links TRBV4-1 to TRBJ2-3, with D unclear. V was cut by 0 bases and J by 1 base, with 8 bases left in between. The CDR3 runs to 15 residues. From germline, CDR1 is MGHRA and CDR2 YSYEKL.

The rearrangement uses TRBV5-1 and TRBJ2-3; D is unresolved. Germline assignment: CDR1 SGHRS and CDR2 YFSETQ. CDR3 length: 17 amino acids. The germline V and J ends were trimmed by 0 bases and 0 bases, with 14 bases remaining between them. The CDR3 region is CASSLGRPQASTDTQYF. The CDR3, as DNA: TGCGCCAGCAGCTTGGGTCGGCCGCAGGCTAGCACAGATACGCAGTATTTT.

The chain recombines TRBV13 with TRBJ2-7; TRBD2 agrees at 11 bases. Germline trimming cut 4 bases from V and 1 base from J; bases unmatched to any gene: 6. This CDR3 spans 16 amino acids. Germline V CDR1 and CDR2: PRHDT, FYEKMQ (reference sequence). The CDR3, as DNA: TGTGCCAGCAGCTATGAGGGGACTAGCGGTTCCTACGAGCAGTACTTC. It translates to CASSYEGTSGSYEQYF. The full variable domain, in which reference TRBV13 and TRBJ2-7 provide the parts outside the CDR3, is AAGVIQSPRHLIKEKRETATLKCYPIPRHDTVYWYQQGPGQDPQFLISFYEKMQSDKGSIPDRFSAQQFSDYHSELNMSSLELGDSALYFCASSYEGTSGSYEQYFGPGTRLTVT.

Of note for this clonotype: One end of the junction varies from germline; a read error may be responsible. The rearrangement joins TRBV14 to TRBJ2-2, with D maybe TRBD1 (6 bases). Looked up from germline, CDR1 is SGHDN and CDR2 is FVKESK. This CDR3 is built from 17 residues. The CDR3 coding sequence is TGTGCCAGCAGCCAAGATCTCTGGGGGCCGAACACCGCGGAGCTGTTTTTT. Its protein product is CASSQDLWGPNTAELFF. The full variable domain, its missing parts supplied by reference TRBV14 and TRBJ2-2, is EAGVTQFPSHSVIEKGQTVTLRCDPISGHDNLYWYRRVMGKEIKFLLHFVKESKQDESGMPNNRFLAERTGGTYSTLKVQPAELEDSGVYFCASSQDLWGPNTAELFFGEGSRLTVL.

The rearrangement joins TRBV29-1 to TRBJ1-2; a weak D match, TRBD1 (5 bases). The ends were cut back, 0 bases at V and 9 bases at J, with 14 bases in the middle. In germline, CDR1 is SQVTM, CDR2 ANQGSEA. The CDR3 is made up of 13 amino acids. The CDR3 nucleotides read TGCAGCGTTGAAGATTCAAGGGGCGAGAGCTACACCTTC. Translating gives CSVEDSRGESYTF.

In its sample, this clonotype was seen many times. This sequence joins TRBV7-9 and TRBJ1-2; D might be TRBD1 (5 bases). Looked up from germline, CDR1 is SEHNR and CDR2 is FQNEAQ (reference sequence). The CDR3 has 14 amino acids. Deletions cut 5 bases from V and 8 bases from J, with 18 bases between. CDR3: CASSALSGTGGYTF. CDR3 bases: TGTGCCAGCAGCGCGCTCTCAGGGACTGGCGGCTACACCTTC.

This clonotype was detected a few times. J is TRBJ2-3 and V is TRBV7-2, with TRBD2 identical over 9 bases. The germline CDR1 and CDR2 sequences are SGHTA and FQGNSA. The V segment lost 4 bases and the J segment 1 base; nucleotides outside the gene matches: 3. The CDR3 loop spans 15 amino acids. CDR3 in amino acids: CASSSAGGGTDTQYF. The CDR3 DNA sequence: TGTGCCAGCAGCTCAGCGGGGGGAGGCACAGATACGCAGTATTTT. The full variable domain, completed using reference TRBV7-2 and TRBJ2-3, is GAGVSQSPSNKVTEKGKDVELRCDPISGHTALYWYRQSLGQGLEFLIYFQGNSAPDKSGLPSDRFSAERTGGSVSTLTIQRTQQEDSAVYLCASSSAGGGTDTQYFGPGTRLTVL.

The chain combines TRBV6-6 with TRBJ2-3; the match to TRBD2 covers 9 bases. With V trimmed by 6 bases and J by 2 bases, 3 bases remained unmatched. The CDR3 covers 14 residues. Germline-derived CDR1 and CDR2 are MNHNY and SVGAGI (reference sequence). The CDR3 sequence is CASRVAGVTDTQYF. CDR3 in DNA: TGTGCCAGCAGAGTAGCGGGGGTCACAGATACGCAGTATTTT.

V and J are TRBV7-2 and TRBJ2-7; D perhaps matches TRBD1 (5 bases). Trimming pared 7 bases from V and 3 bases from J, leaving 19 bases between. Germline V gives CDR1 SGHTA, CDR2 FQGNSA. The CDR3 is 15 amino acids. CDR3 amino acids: CASNPQGRSSYEQYF. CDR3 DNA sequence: TGTGCCAGCAATCCGCAGGGCAGGTCCAGCTACGAGCAGTACTTC.

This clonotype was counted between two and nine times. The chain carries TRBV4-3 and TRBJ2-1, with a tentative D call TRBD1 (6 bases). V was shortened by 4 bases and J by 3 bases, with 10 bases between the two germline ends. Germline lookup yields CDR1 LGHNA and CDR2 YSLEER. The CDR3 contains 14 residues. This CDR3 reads CASSLFRGYNEQFF. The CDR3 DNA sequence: TGCGCCAGCAGCCTTTTCAGGGGCTACAATGAGCAGTTCTTC.

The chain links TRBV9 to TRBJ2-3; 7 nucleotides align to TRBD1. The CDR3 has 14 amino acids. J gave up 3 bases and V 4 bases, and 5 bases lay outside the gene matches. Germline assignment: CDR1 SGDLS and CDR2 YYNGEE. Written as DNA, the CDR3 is TGTGCCAGCAGCACGAGGACAGGTACAGATACGCAGTATTTT. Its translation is CASSTRTGTDTQYF.

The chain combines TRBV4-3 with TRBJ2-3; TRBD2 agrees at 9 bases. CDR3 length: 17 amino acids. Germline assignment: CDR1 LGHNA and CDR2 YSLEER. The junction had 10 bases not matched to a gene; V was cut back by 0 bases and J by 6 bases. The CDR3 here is CASSQEPPRGGVDTQYF. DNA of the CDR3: TGCGCCAGCAGCCAAGAGCCCCCCCGCGGGGGGGTTGATACGCAGTATTTT.

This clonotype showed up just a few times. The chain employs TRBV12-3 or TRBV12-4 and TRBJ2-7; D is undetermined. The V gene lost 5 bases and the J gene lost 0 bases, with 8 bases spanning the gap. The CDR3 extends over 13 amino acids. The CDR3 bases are TGTGCCAGCAGTGTAAGGACCTCCTACGAGCAGTACTTC. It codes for CASSVRTSYEQYF.

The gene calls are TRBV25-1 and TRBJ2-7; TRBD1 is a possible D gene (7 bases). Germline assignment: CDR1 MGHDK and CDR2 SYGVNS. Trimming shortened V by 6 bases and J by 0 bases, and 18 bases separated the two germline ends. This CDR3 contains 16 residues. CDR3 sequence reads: CASSPFSGGRSYEQYF. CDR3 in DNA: TGTGCCAGCAGCCCCTTTTCAGGGGGGCGCTCCTACGAGCAGTACTTC.